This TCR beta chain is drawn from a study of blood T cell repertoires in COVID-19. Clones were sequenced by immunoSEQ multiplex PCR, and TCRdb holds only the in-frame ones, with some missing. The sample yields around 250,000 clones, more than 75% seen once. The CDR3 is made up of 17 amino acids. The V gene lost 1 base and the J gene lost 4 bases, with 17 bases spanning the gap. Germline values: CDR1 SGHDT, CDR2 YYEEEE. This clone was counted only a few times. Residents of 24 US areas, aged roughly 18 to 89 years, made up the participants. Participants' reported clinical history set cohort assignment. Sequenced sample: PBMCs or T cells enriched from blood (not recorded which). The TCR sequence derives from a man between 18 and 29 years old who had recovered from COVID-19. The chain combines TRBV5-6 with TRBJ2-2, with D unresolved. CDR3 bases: TGTGCCAGCAGCTTGCGTTCCCGTCGTATTCCCACCGGGGAGCTGTTTTTT. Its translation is CASSLRSRRIPTGELFF.